The clone carrying this T cell receptor beta chain was picked up many times. Its antigen is still unknown. Tagging with unique molecular identifiers was applied to individual cDNA molecules. TCRdb reanalysed the 5' RACE reads using MiXCR and keeps one entry per CDR3 protein. The data hold fewer than 40,000 distinct CDR3 sequences, with under 6% observed a single time. This specimen comes from a study of early T cells in non-severe SARS-CoV-2 infection. Study summary: Unsorted whole blood bulk RNA was sequenced, with unpaired chains. General observations from the study: In VDJdb matching, anti-spike CD8 responses were favored while private and CD4 specificities went missing.

The germline V gene encodes CDR1 LGHDT and CDR2 YNNKEL (reference sequence). The CDR3 runs to 14 residues. The germline V and J ends were trimmed by 0 bases and 3 bases, with 9 bases remaining between them. The sequence was collected from an adult who was a healthcare worker with PCR-confirmed SARS-CoV-2 infection or an uninfected control (not recorded which). The rearrangement links TRBV3-1 to TRBJ2-7; unclear D gene. The sequenced sample was whole blood. Here the CDR3 DNA reads TGTGCCAGCAGCCAAGATTGGGCGGTCTACGAGCAGTACTTC. This encodes CASSQDWAVYEQYF.